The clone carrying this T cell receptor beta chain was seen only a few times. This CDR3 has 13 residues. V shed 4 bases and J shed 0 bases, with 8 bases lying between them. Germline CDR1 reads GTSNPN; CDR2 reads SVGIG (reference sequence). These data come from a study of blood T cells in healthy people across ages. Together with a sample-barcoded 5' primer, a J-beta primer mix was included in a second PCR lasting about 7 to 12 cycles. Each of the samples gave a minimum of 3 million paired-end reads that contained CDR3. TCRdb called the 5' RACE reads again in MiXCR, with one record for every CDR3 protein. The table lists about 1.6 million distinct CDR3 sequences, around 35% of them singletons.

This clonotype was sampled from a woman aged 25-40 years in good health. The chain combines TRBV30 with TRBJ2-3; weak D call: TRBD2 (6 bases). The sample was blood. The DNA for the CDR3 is TGTGCCTGGAATAGCGGTAGCACAGATACGCAGTATTTT. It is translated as CAWNSGSTDTQYF.